This T cell receptor (beta chain) comes out of a study of blood T cell repertoires in COVID-19. Authors' processing steps: Amplification from reference gene primers served as the basis for estimated nucleated cell counts. The repertoire was sequenced with immunoSEQ multiplex PCR; TCRdb's copy has only in-frame clones and lacks some. The V and J calls and the clone size are those of that table, but D and trimming were determined from the DNA. The sample includes 200,000 to 250,000 clones, 70% to 90% of them seen just once. V was cut by 6 bases and J by 3 bases, with 15 bases left in between. CDR1 DFQATT and CDR2 SNEGSKA come from the germline V gene (reference sequence). The CDR3 contains 14 residues.

This chain uses TRBV20-1 with TRBJ1-3, with D possibly being TRBD1 (5 bases). Sequenced material: peripheral blood. The clonotype comes from a woman between 45 and 60 years old with COVID-19, enrolled during active disease. The CDR3 sequence is CSASQGIFGNTIYF. DNA of the CDR3: TGCAGTGCGAGTCAGGGTATCTTTGGAAACACCATATATTTT.